The following is a T cell receptor beta chain sequence with its context. What it binds is unknown. TCRdb keeps only in-frame clones here, not all; method: immunoSEQ multiplex PCR. The sample has about 86,000 clones, 83% seen once; the top ten hold approximately 17%. Germline-derived CDR1 and CDR2 are MDHEN and SYDVKM. Trimming cost V 6 bases and J 5 bases, with 13 bases left between them. The CDR3 length is 13 residues. The data originate from a study of graft-versus-host responses after intestinal transplantation. Study summary: Anti-thymocyte globulin induction preceded 2 to 4 years of tacrolimus and steroid maintenance in all recipients. Study-level points and caveats: Recipient marrow contained GvH clones, some of which appeared first in ileum or blood. Subjects displaying graft-donor T cell macrochimerism possessed elevated graft-versus-host to host-versus-graft clonal ratios inside allografts. Early post-transplant falls in HvG clones accompanied the peak levels of circulating GvH clones.

V is TRBV28 and J is TRBJ1-1; D is ambiguous. Sample: unstimulated CD8+ T cells sorted from spleen or lymph node cells, taken before intestinal transplant. The receptor was isolated from a human donor who received an intestinal transplant. The DNA of the CDR3 is TGTGCCAGCAGGGTACCGCCGAGGACTGAAGCTTTCTTT. Translating it yields CASRVPPRTEAFF.